This entry concerns a single T cell receptor beta chain. TCRdb's copy holds only in-frame clones and misses some; the assay was immunoSEQ multiplex PCR. The table records around 130,000 clones, around 94% of them present only once. Thymic resections from corrective heart surgery supplied the tissue. The sample belongs to a study of human thymus T cells. V was pared by 1 base and J by 2 bases, with 12 bases between. Per germline, CDR1 SGDLS and CDR2 YYNGEE. The length of the CDR3 is 15 residues. What was sequenced was thymus tissue. The TCR sequence derives from a boy in the first two years of life with a congenital heart defect but otherwise immunologically healthy. The V gene is TRBV9, the J gene TRBJ1-2; D possibly corresponds to TRBD1 (6 bases). The CDR3 protein is CASSVHGGGNYGYTF. CDR3 DNA: TGTGCCAGCAGCGTACATGGGGGCGGGAACTATGGCTACACCTTC.